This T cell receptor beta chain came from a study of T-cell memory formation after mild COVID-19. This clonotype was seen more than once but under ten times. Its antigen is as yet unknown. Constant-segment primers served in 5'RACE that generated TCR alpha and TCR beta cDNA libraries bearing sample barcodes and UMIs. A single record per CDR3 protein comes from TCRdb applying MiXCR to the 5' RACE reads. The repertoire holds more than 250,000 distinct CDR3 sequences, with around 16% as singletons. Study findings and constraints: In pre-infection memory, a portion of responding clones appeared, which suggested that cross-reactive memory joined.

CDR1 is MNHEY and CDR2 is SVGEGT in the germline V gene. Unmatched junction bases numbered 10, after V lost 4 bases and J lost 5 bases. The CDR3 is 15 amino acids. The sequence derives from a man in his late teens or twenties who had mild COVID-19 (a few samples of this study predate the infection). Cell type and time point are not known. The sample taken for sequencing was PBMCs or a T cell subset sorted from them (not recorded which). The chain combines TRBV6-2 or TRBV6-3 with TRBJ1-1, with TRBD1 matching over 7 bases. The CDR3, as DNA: TGTGCCAGCAGTTCTGGGACAACAGGGGATACTGAAGCTTTCTTT. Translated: CASSSGTTGDTEAFF.